These 28 T cell receptor beta chains were all obtained from the same sample, sequenced in a study of blood T cells in healthy people across ages. Together with a sample-barcoded 5' primer, a J-beta primer mix was included in a second PCR lasting about 6 to 11 cycles. Using its own MiXCR run on the 5' RACE reads, TCRdb lists one record per CDR3 protein. In the table there are 1.2 million to 1.5 million distinct CDR3 sequences, about 43% of which are singletons. Sequencing was performed on blood. These receptors were taken from a woman under 30 in good health.

This clonotype was found many times. V usage is TRBV10-3 and J usage is TRBJ2-3; D not certain. Trimming cost V 0 bases and J 4 bases, with 8 bases left between them. Germline CDR1 and CDR2: ENHRY and SYGVKD. This CDR3 has 14 amino acids. As DNA, the CDR3 is TGTGCCATCAGTGAGTCAACCCCCCCAGATACGCAGTATTTT. This gives the protein CAISESTPPDTQYF.

This clonotype was observed a handful of times. This chain uses TRBV12-3 or TRBV12-4 with TRBJ2-1; D possibly corresponds to TRBD1 (5 bases). The CDR3 totals 11 residues. The V end lost 6 bases, the J end lost 7 bases, and 7 bases lay between the germline ends. This chain's CDR3 is CASRQENEQFF. CDR3 nucleotide sequence: TGTGCCAGCAGACAGGAAAATGAGCAGTTCTTC.

The chain is built from TRBV24-1 and TRBJ2-2, with 7 bases matching TRBD2. Germline V gene lookup returns CDR1 KGHDR and CDR2 SFDVKD. Trimming cost V 8 bases and J 4 bases; bases outside gene matches: 9. The CDR3 totals 15 residues. This CDR3 reads CATKGPGGSTGELFF. The CDR3 DNA reads TGTGCCACCAAGGGACCGGGGGGTAGCACCGGGGAGCTGTTTTTT.

This clonotype was counted only a few times. The genes are TRBV25-1 and TRBJ2-1; TRBD2 aligns across 10 bases. This CDR3 is 15 amino acids long. V lost 5 bases to trimming and J lost 5 bases; unmatched junction nucleotides: 6. The germline CDR1 and CDR2 sequences are MGHDK and SYGVNS. CDR3 sequence reads: CASSYRAGGHNEQFF. CDR3 nucleotide sequence: TGTGCCAGCAGTTACCGAGCGGGGGGGCACAATGAGCAGTTCTTC. The full variable domain, rest sourced from reference TRBV25-1 and TRBJ2-1, is EADIYQTPRYLVIGTGKKITLECSQTMGHDKMYWYQQDPGMELHLIHYSYGVNSTEKGDLSSESTVSRIRTEHFPLTLESARPSHTSQYLCASSYRAGGHNEQFFGPGTRLTVL.

In its sample, this clonotype was seen a few times. The chain links TRBV2 to TRBJ2-1; 7 bases line up with TRBD2. V trimming: 8 bases; J trimming: 5 bases; junction bases outside the gene matches: 9. In germline, CDR1 is SNHLY, CDR2 FYNNEI. The CDR3 has 14 amino acids. The CDR3 spells CASSSGPGDNEQFF. The CDR3 coding sequence is TGTGCCAGCTCTAGCGGTCCGGGGGACAATGAGCAGTTCTTC.

This clonotype has more than one count but fewer than ten. The chain carries TRBV10-3 and TRBJ1-2, with TRBD1 matching 7 bases. Looked up from germline, CDR1 is ENHRY and CDR2 is SYGVKD. This CDR3 comprises 13 residues. Unmatched junction bases numbered 3, after V lost 5 bases and J lost 3 bases. CDR3 nucleotides: TGTGCCATCAGTTCCGACAGGGACTATGGCTACACCTTC. It yields the protein CAISSDRDYGYTF.

This clonotype showed up many times. This chain links TRBV12-3 or TRBV12-4 with TRBJ2-1, with no clear D. The CDR3 totals 13 residues. V lost 6 bases and J lost 0, with 6 bases in between. The CDR3 bases are TGTGCCAGCAGGGTTAGCTCCTACAATGAGCAGTTCTTC. Its protein is CASRVSSYNEQFF.

J is TRBJ2-1 and V is TRBV20-1, with D hard to call. The CDR3 extends over 13 amino acids. Trimming removed 3 bases from V and 3 bases from J, with 9 bases in between. CDR1 is DFQATT and CDR2 is SNEGSKA in the germline V gene (reference sequence). Here the CDR3 DNA reads TGCAGTGCTAGCGGGTTCGACTACAATGAGCAGTTCTTC. Amino acids: CSASGFDYNEQFF.

As concerns this clonotype: A much larger clone lies one base from this, so it may be a read error. The chain has TRBV6-4 and TRBJ2-5; 8 bases agree with TRBD2. The CDR3 runs to 13 residues. Looked up from germline, CDR1 is MRHNA and CDR2 is SNTAGT. The V gene end was trimmed by 5 bases and the J gene end by 13 bases; junction bases not matched to a gene: 12. DNA for the CDR3: TGTGCCAGCAGTCGAGAAACCGGGACTAGGTTGTACTTC. Protein sequence: CASSRETGTRLYF.

The chain joins TRBV2 to TRBJ2-1; D perhaps matches TRBD1 (5 bases). The J call is doubtful: the DNA matches TRBJ2-7 better. Germline-derived CDR1 and CDR2 are SNHLY and FYNNEI. This CDR3 region has 15 residues. The CDR3 DNA is TGTGCCAGCAGTGAAGGGCAAGGGGCCTACAATGAGCAGTACTTC. Its translation is CASSEGQGAYNEQYF.

The V and J genes are TRBV7-9 and TRBJ1-6, with 9 nucleotides matching TRBD1. The trim removed 1 base at V and 6 bases at J, leaving 7 bases unmatched. Germline assignment: CDR1 SEHNR and CDR2 FQNEAQ (reference sequence). This CDR3 spans 17 amino acids. CDR3 in amino acids: CASSLDRTDRGNSPLHF. The DNA for the CDR3 is TGTGCCAGCAGCTTAGACCGAACGGACAGGGGTAATTCACCCCTCCACTTT.

This clonotype was seen a few times. The chain couples TRBV6-1 to TRBJ2-2; D is possibly TRBD1 (6 bases). This CDR3 is 17 amino acids long. The ends were cut back, 4 bases at V and 0 bases at J, with 15 bases in the middle. Germline V gene lookup returns CDR1 MNHNS and CDR2 SASEGT. The CDR3 sequence is CASSGGLLPANTGELFF. Here the CDR3 DNA reads TGTGCCAGCAGTGGGGGGCTACTACCTGCGAACACCGGGGAGCTGTTTTTT.

This clonotype was observed a few times. CDR3 protein: CSVRGLAGGEQYF. The CDR3 DNA sequence: TGCAGCGTCAGAGGACTAGCGGGAGGTGAGCAGTACTTC. The chain employs TRBV29-1 and TRBJ2-7; 14 bases agree with TRBD2. In germline, CDR1 is SQVTM, CDR2 ANQGSEA. CDR3 length: 13 residues. With 6 bases clipped from V and 7 bases from J, the junction kept 5 bases outside the gene matches.

This sequence joins TRBV11-2 and TRBJ2-6; no clear D. Germline assignment: CDR1 SGHAT and CDR2 FQNNGV. Between the trimmed V and J ends, which lost 5 bases and 0 bases, there was a span of 8 bases. The CDR3 runs 15 residues. CDR3 bases: TGTGCCAGCAGCGTGCGGAGCTCTGGGGCCAACGTCCTGACTTTC. It codes for CASSVRSSGANVLTF.

Only a few counts were recorded for this clonotype. The V and J genes are TRBV2 and TRBJ2-4; weak D call: TRBD1 (6 bases). Germline V gene data show CDR1 as SNHLY and CDR2 as FYNNEI. This CDR3 is 13 amino acids long. V dropped 2 bases and J dropped 13 bases, with 15 bases sitting between them. Here the CDR3 reads CASSEFTGNEQYF. The DNA for the CDR3 is TGTGCCAGCAGTGAATTCACAGGGAATGAGCAGTACTTC.

This clonotype has only a few counts. The chain uses TRBV25-1 and TRBJ2-1; D might be TRBD2 (5 bases). CDR1 is MGHDK, CDR2 SYGVNS, per germline. The length of the CDR3 is 16 residues. The V end lost 1 base, the J end lost 0 bases, and 10 bases lay between the germline ends. CDR3 bases: TGTGCCAGCAGTGAATCGGGTAGCGACTCCTACAATGAGCAGTTCTTC. This gives the protein CASSESGSDSYNEQFF.

This clonotype was observed a few times. This chain uses TRBV20-1 with TRBJ1-2; D gene uncertain. Germline loops: CDR1 DFQATT, CDR2 SNEGSKA (reference sequence). V gave up 3 bases and J gave up 7 bases, with 6 bases separating them. The CDR3 sequence is 10 residues long. CDR3 residues: CSASSVGYTF. CDR3 coding DNA: TGCAGTGCTAGTAGTGTTGGCTACACCTTC.

In its sample, this clonotype was seen a few times. The chain carries TRBV12-3 or TRBV12-4 and TRBJ2-3, with D unclear. The CDR3 has 15 residues. V lost 7 bases and J lost 2, with 16 bases in between. CDR3 loop: CASTHHGLPTDTQYF. The CDR3 DNA sequence: TGTGCCAGCACCCACCACGGGCTACCCACAGATACGCAGTATTTT.

This clonotype was recorded a few times. This chain joins TRBV6-5 and TRBJ2-5; D call uncertain. Germline V lookup: CDR1 MNHEY, CDR2 SVGAGI. This CDR3 region has 13 residues. Trimming pared 7 bases from V and 8 bases from J, leaving 17 bases between. The DNA for the CDR3 is TGTGCCAGCACCTCTTCCTTGGGTTATACCCAGTACTTC. It translates to CASTSSLGYTQYF.

The DNA for the CDR3 is TGTGCCAGCAGTTCAATCGGGACCTCTCAAGGGGATACGCAGTATTTT. Translating it yields CASSSIGTSQGDTQYF. This chain joins TRBV6-2 or TRBV6-3 and TRBJ2-3, with D possibly called TRBD1 or TRBD2 (5 bases each). CDR1 and CDR2 (germline): MNHEY, SVGEGT. CDR3 size: 16 residues. The V and J ends lost 4 bases and 6 bases respectively, with 20 bases between them.

CDR3 protein: CSAHPGQGTISDEQYF. CDR3 nucleotide sequence: TGCAGTGCTCATCCGGGACAGGGCACGATAAGCGACGAGCAGTACTTC. This rearrangement joins TRBV20-1 to TRBJ2-7; 9 nucleotides line up with TRBD1. V was clipped by 5 bases and J by 5 bases; unmatched bases: 16. Germline values: CDR1 DFQATT, CDR2 SNEGSKA (reference sequence). CDR3 length: 16 residues.

This clonotype was found a few times. V usage is TRBV9 and J usage is TRBJ2-1, with 7 bases that match TRBD1. The CDR3 consists of 16 residues. With V trimmed by 0 bases and J by 7 bases, 10 bases remained unmatched. The germline CDR1 and CDR2 sequences are SGDLS and YYNGEE. The CDR3 reads CASSVVVGWTGNEQFF. CDR3 DNA sequence: TGTGCCAGCAGCGTAGTGGTCGGATGGACAGGTAATGAGCAGTTCTTC.

The rearrangement joins TRBV7-2 to TRBJ2-5; 14 positions match TRBD2. The DNA end lines up better with TRBJ2-4; the J call may be wrong. This CDR3 has 17 amino acids. CDR1 is SGHTA, CDR2 FQGNSA, per germline. The CDR3 sequence is CASSSSGLAGGYTIQYF. CDR3 coding DNA: TGTGCCAGCAGCTCCTCCGGACTAGCGGGAGGTTATACCATTCAGTACTTC.

The genes are TRBV25-1 and TRBJ1-4, with 8 bases that match TRBD1. This CDR3 region has 14 residues. From germline, CDR1 is MGHDK and CDR2 SYGVNS. The V and J ends lost 1 base and 7 bases, in that order; junction bases with no gene match: 2. CDR3 in DNA: TGTGCCAGCAGTGAATGGACAGGGCCTGAAAAACTGTTTTTT. This codes for CASSEWTGPEKLFF.

The chain has TRBV6-5 and TRBJ2-3, with unresolved D. Germline V gene data show CDR1 as MNHEY and CDR2 as SVGAGI. Trimming removed 5 bases at V and 8 bases at J, with 11 bases between. The CDR3 runs to 12 residues. CDR3 residues: CASSPEFGTQYF. The CDR3 DNA sequence: TGTGCCAGCAGTCCGGAATTCGGTACGCAGTATTTT.

In regard to this clonotype: This may be a read error: a much more frequent sequence differs by one nucleotide. The chain links TRBV11-2 to TRBJ2-1; no reliable D call. In germline, CDR1 is SGHAT, CDR2 FQNNGV. The CDR3 has 12 amino acids. CDR3 sequence: CAGSPTVNEQFF. CDR3 bases: TGTGCCGGCAGCCCGACTGTTAATGAGCAGTTCTTC.

A few counts support this clonotype. CDR3 residues: CASSHPEGAAYGYTF. The DNA of the CDR3 is TGCGCCAGCAGCCATCCCGAGGGGGCAGCCTATGGCTACACCTTC. V usage is TRBV4-1 and J usage is TRBJ1-2; 7 bases are a match to TRBD1. The CDR3 extends over 15 amino acids. Germline V gene lookup returns CDR1 MGHRA and CDR2 YSYEKL. Losses at the gene ends were 3 bases for V and 4 bases for J; bases not matched to a gene: 8.

The chain joins TRBV5-1 to TRBJ1-3; 8 bases are a match to TRBD1. Losses at the gene ends were 5 bases for V and 0 bases for J; bases not matched to a gene: 4. From germline, CDR1 is SGHRS and CDR2 YFSETQ. The CDR3 is 15 amino acids. The CDR3 region is CASSTTGGSGNTIYF. CDR3 sequence (DNA): TGCGCCAGCAGTACAACAGGGGGCTCTGGAAACACCATATATTTT.